This TCR beta chain was observed in a study of neurological immune-mediated disorders. Broader study findings: The absence of any CDR3 amino acid sequence shared by expanded clones across subjects suggests that repertoires were private in all groups.

Each sequencing run yielded over 160 million TCR-beta sequences from 15-18 subjects. One entry per CDR3 protein results from TCRdb running MiXCR on the 5' RACE reads. The table shows tens of thousands of distinct CDR3 sequences, with roughly 3.2% occurring only once. This clonotype was seen ten or more times. Its antigen is not known. The V end was cut by 1 base, the J end by 2 bases, with 7 bases between. Germline V gene lookup returns CDR1 DFQATT and CDR2 SNEGSKA (reference sequence). CDR3 size: 13 residues. The sequenced sample consisted of PBMCs. The clonotype originates from a woman in her twenties or thirties with multiple sclerosis. The chain employs TRBV20-1 and TRBJ2-3; D unclear. This CDR3 is CSARGLNTDTQYF. For the CDR3, the DNA is TGCAGTGCTAGAGGCCTGAACACAGATACGCAGTATTTT.